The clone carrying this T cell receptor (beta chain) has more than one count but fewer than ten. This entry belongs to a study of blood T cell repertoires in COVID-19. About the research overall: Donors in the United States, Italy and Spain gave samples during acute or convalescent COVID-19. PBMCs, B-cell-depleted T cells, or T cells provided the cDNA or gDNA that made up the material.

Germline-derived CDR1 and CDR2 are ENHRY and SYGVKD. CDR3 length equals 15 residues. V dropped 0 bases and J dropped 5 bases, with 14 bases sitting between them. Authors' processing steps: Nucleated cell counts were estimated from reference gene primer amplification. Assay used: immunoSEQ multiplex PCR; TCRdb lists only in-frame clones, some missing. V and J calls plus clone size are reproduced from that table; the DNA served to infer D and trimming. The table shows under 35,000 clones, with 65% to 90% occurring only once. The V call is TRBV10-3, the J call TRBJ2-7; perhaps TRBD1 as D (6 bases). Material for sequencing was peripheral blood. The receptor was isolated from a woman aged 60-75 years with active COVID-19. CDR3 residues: CAISESVQGRNEQYF. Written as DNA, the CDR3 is TGTGCCATCAGTGAGTCGGTCCAGGGGAGAAACGAGCAGTACTTC.